There are a few counts of the clone carrying this T cell receptor (beta chain). Researchers amplified the TCR beta CDR3 regions from RNA transcripts. The HTBI primer set was used in a first-round RT-PCR of the TCR CDR3. A single record per CDR3 protein comes from TCRdb applying MiXCR to the multiplex PCR reads. This table holds nearly 600,000 distinct CDR3 sequences, about 15% found once. The data stem from a study of T cells in Graves' hyperthyroidism and ophthalmopathy. Germline V gene sequence: CDR1 LNHDA, CDR2 SQIVND (reference sequence). With 4 bases removed from V and 6 bases from J, the gap between germline ends came to 21 bases. The CDR3 runs 16 residues.

The specimen was blood. This receptor was identified in a young woman with Graves' hyperthyroidism that later progressed to Graves' ophthalmopathy. The genes are TRBV19 and TRBJ1-2; D unclear. As DNA, the CDR3 is TGTGCCAGTAGTAGACCGGACCGACAAATGTTGGATGGCTACACCTTC. Its protein product is CASSRPDRQMLDGYTF. Together with reference TRBV19 and TRBJ1-2, the CDR3 gives the full variable domain: DGGITQSPKYLFRKEGQNVTLSCEQNLNHDAMYWYRQDPGQGLRLIYYSQIVNDFQKGDIAEGYSVSREKKESFPLTVTSAQKNPTAFYLCASSRPDRQMLDGYTFGSGTRLTVV.